This T cell receptor (beta chain) was retrieved from a study of blood T cell repertoires in COVID-19 (dated by TCRdb to 2020 to 2021). Background for the entire study: Samples covering the acute and convalescent phases of COVID-19 were provided by collaborators in the United States, Italy and Spain. The material from the prospective study consisted of cDNA or gDNA derived from T cells, B-cell-depleted T cells, or PBMCs. Deeply sampled blood TCRbeta repertoires from subjects exposed to, actively infected with, or recovered from COVID-19 were included in the dataset. The repertoires were made available in a free public database intended to serve as a resource for research on the immune response to SARS-CoV-2. The samples were drawn from two sources: the first 160 participants of the ongoing ImmuneRACE study, and 950 to 1,500 subjects contributed by 6 global collaborators. Nearly every sample came with metadata listing a de-identified subject ID, COVID-19 status, age in years and sex. Where available, HLA class I and class II types were obtained from metadata supplied by the sample provider rather than from assay-based typing.

Broader findings and caveats from the paper: The quantity of clinical and demographic metadata differed by source and by participant and was supplied without curation.

The immunoSEQ Assay, a bias-controlled multiplex PCR, was used to amplify TCRbeta CDR3 regions from genomic DNA. The paper's data handling went like this. Nucleated cell counts per sample were estimated from amplification of reference gene primers within the assay. Sequence reads were collapsed and filtered to measure the absolute abundance of every unique TCRbeta CDR3 rearrangement. For each sample, productive Simpson clonality was calculated by taking the square root of Simpson's diversity index across productive rearrangements. Held by TCRdb, this immuneACCESS table contains in-frame sequences only and omits some clones. Under half of the omission traces to an unresolved V gene where checked; the cause of the rest is unknown. For V, J and clone size, that table is used; D and trimming come from the DNA. The sample table shows some 460,000 clones, and about 89% are seen once. The top ten clones comprise 4% to 5.5% of the sample.

Remarks on this clone: No antigen is known for it. Base qualities were left out, and no much larger clone turns up one base away.

The CDR3 starts with the cysteine, ends with the phenylalanine, and has 18 residues. The read is trimmed to its CDR3 DNA, 54 bases read in frame from base 1. Trimming accounts for 4 bases at V and 1 base at J, while the number of junction bases matched to no gene is 14. The germline V gene encodes CDR1 WSHSY and CDR2 SAAADI. The collaborating institutions used their own protocols to collect whole blood in K2EDTA tubes. For TCRbeta analysis, collaborators shipped samples as frozen whole blood, isolated PBMCs, or DNA extracted from either of those sample types. The source is a woman under 40 with acute or convalescent COVID-19. Sequenced input: peripheral blood. The V and J segments used are TRBV10-2 and TRBJ2-3; 7 middle bases align to TRBD1. The DNA reads as follows: TGCGCCAGCAGTGGGGAAGTCGACAGGGCCAAACGCACAGATACGCAGTATTTT. This yields the protein CASSGEVDRAKRTDTQYF.